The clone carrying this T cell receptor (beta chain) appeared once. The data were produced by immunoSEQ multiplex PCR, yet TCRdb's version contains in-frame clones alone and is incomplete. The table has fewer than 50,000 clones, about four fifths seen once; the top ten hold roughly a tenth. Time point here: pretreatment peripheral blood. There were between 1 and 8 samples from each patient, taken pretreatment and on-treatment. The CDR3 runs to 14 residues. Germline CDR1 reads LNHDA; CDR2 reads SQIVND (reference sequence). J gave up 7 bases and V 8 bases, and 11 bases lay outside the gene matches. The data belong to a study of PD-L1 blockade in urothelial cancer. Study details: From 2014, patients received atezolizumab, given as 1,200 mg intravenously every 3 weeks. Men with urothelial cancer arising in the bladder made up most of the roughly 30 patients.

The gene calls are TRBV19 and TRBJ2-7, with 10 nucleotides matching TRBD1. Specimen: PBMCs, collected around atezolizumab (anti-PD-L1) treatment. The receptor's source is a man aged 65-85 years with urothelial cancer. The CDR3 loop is CASGFDRGPGEQYF. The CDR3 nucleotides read TGTGCCAGTGGATTCGACAGGGGGCCTGGGGAGCAGTACTTC.